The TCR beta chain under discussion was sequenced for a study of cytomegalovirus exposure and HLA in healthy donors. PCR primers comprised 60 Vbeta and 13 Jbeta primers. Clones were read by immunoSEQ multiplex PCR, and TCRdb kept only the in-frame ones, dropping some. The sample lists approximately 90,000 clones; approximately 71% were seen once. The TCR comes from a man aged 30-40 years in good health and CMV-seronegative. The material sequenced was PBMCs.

The DNA for the CDR3 is TGTGCCAGCAGCCCAGGGAGGGGTAAACACTACGAGCAGTACTTC. It specifies CASSPGRGKHYEQYF. The chain employs TRBV7-9 and TRBJ2-7; 7 bases fit TRBD2. V lost 5 bases and J lost 3; bases outside the gene matches: 10. This CDR3 region has 15 residues. Germline CDR1 and CDR2: SEHNR and FQNEAQ (reference sequence).